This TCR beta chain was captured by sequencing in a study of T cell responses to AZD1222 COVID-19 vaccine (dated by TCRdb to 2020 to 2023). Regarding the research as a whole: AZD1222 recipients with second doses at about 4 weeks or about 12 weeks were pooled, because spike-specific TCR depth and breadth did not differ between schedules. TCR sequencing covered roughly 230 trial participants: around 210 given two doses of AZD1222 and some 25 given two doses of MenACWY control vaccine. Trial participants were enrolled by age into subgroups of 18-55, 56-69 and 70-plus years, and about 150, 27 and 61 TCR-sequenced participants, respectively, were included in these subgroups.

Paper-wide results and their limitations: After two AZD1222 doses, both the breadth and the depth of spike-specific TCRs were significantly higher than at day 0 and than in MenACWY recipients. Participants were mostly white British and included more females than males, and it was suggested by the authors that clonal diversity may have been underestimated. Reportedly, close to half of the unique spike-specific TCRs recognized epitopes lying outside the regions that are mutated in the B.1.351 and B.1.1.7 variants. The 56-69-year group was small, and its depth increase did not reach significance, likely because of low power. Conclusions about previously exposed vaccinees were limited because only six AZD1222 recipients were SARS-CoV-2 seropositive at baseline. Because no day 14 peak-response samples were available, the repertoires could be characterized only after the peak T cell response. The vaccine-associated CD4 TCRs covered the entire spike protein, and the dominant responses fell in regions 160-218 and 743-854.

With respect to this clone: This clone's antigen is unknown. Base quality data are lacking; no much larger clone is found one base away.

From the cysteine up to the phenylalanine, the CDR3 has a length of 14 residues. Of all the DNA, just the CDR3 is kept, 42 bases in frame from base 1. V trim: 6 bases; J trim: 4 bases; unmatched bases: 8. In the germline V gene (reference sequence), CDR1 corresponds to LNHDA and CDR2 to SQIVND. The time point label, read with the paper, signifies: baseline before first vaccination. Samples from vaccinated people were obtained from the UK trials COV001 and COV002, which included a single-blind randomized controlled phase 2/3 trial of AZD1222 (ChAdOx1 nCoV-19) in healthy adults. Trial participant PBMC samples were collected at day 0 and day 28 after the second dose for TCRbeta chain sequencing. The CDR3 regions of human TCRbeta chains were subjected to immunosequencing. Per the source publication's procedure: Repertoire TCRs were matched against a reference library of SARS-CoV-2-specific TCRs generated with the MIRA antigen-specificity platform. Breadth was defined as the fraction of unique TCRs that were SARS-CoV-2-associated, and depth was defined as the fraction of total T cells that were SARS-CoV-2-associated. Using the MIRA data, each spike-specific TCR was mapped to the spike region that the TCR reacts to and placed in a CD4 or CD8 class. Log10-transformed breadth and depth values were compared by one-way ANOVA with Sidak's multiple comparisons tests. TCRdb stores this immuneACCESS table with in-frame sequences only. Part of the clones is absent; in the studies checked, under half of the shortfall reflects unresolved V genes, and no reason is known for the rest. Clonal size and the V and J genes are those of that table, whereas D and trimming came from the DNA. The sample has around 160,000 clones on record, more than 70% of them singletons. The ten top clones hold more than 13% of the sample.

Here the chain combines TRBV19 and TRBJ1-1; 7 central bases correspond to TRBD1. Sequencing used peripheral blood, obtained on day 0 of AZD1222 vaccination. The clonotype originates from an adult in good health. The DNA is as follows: TGTGCCAGTAGCCGCAGGGGGACGGGCACTGAAGCTTTCTTT. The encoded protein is CASSRRGTGTEAFF.